The source of this T cell receptor beta chain is a study of CD8+ T cells in alopecia areata. It was from alopecia areata patients that lesional scalp punch biopsies and peripheral blood were collected. This clone was detected a few times. Isolated RNA was reverse transcribed into cDNA used as the sequencing template. Clones were sequenced by immunoSEQ multiplex PCR, and TCRdb holds only the in-frame ones, with some missing. The sample has around 140,000 clones, around 51% seen once. The receptor was isolated from a human donor with alopecia areata. Sample: CD4+ T cells sorted from blood, taken at week 0.

The CDR3 region is CAISEGGSNQPQHF. In DNA form, the CDR3 reads TGTGCCATCAGTGAGGGAGGCAGCAATCAGCCCCAGCATTTT. The chain links TRBV10-3 to TRBJ1-5, with D hard to call. Germline V CDR1 and CDR2: ENHRY, SYGVKD. CDR3 length: 14 residues. V was shortened by 2 bases and J by 1 base, with 6 bases between the two germline ends.